The text below deals with one TCR beta chain. Its antigen is still unknown. Amplification used 60 Vbeta primers and 13 Jbeta primers. Repertoires were generated with immunoSEQ multiplex PCR, while TCRdb's copy carries only in-frame clones and drops some. This sample yields roughly 100,000 clones, of which roughly three quarters are seen a single time; roughly 0.71% belongs to the top ten. The data were taken from a study of cytomegalovirus exposure and HLA in healthy donors. Whole-study context: A data release that came early held approximately 85 million unique TCRs from HLA-typed donors.

The study's findings and limits: Donor immune exposure was known only as CMV serostatus.

This CDR3 comprises 17 residues. In germline, CDR1 is LNHDA, CDR2 SQIVND (reference sequence). Trimming pared 4 bases from V and 4 bases from J, leaving 20 bases between. The clonotype comes from a woman in her sixties in good health and CMV-seronegative. The J gene is TRBJ1-5, the V gene TRBV19; D possibly corresponds to TRBD1 (6 bases). Specimen: PBMCs. CDR3 bases: TGTGCCAGTAGTACATTTCGGGCGACAGGCTCTAATCAGCCCCAGCATTTT. Protein product: CASSTFRATGSNQPQHF.